A selection of T cell receptor beta chains follows, all from one sample in a study of blood T cell repertoires in COVID-19. Sequencing was performed with immunoSEQ multiplex PCR; in TCRdb, only in-frame clones are kept and a portion is missing. The sample includes 350,000 to 550,000 clones, 87% seen only once; the top ten take over 1.5%. The sample comprised PBMCs or T cells enriched from blood (not recorded which). The source of these receptors is a woman aged 18 to 35 with acute COVID-19. Both conserved end residues are trimmed from each CDR3.

CDR3 protein: ASGGRIDSGNTIY
V gene: TRBV6-5
J gene: TRBJ1-3

CDR3 protein: SVANTEAF
V gene: TRBV29-1
J gene: TRBJ1-1

CDR3 protein: ASSLVGTDWEQY
V gene: TRBV11-2
J gene: TRBJ2-7

CDR3 protein: ASSSHDGNQPQH
V gene: TRBV6-5
J gene: TRBJ1-5

CDR3 protein: ASRRTGYSNQPQH
V gene: TRBV5-1
J gene: TRBJ1-5

CDR3 protein: ASSQGPWTGIYEQY
V gene: TRBV14
J gene: TRBJ2-7

CDR3 protein: ASSLLAGPTGELF
V gene: TRBV7-2
J gene: TRBJ2-2

CDR3 protein: ASRQQGARETQY
V gene: TRBV5-1
J gene: TRBJ2-5

CDR3 protein: SASSPGLRY
V gene: TRBV20-1
J gene: TRBJ2-5

CDR3 protein: ASSKGQGAGVQETQY
V gene: TRBV5-1
J gene: TRBJ2-5

CDR3 protein: ASSPGLEGYT
V gene: TRBV5-6
J gene: TRBJ1-2

CDR3 protein: ASSLGTGISREQF
V gene: TRBV7-3
J gene: TRBJ2-1

CDR3 protein: ASSRITESRGSVSGNTIY
V gene: TRBV18
J gene: TRBJ1-3

CDR3 protein: ASGLGRSRNGYEQY
V gene: TRBV12-5
J gene: TRBJ2-7

CDR3 protein: ASSSAGNYGYT
V gene: TRBV5-4
J gene: TRBJ1-2

CDR3 protein: SVGGGPLYEQY
V gene: TRBV29-1
J gene: TRBJ2-7

CDR3 protein: ASSTSGTNTGELF
V gene: TRBV9
J gene: TRBJ2-2

CDR3 protein: ASSELAEDTQY
V gene: TRBV10-2
J gene: TRBJ2-3

CDR3 protein: ASSLDREAF
V gene: TRBV7-9
J gene: TRBJ1-1

CDR3 protein: ASSTRQGAGGELF
V gene: TRBV5-6
J gene: TRBJ2-2

CDR3 protein: ASRRSANTGELF
V gene: TRBV19
J gene: TRBJ2-2

CDR3 protein: ASSSQGDQPQH
V gene: TRBV11-3
J gene: TRBJ1-5